One and the same sample provided the 18 T cell receptor beta chains below, sequenced in a study of cytomegalovirus exposure and HLA in healthy donors. It was with 60 Vbeta and 13 Jbeta primers that the PCR ran. Produced via immunoSEQ multiplex PCR; TCRdb's table is partial and in-frame only. Among roughly 180,000 clones listed, over 60% were seen once. Sequenced: PBMCs. Every receptor here comes from a man between 18 and 29 years old in good health and CMV-seronegative.

The chain is built from TRBV7-2 and TRBJ1-2; D remains ambiguous. This CDR3 contains 17 residues. Looked up from germline, CDR1 is SGHTA and CDR2 is FQGNSA. V gave up 1 base and J gave up 1 base, with 16 bases separating them. DNA of the CDR3: TGTGCCAGCAGCTTAGACCGCCGCGGCCGGATTAACTATGGCTACACCTTC. It specifies CASSLDRRGRINYGYTF.

In the case of this clone: Other DNA sequences in this specimen translate into the identical CDR3. V is TRBV27 and J is TRBJ1-2; D remains unclear. The germline V and J ends were trimmed by 2 bases and 3 bases, with 7 bases remaining between them. The CDR3 covers 13 residues. Germline V gene sequence: CDR1 MNHEY, CDR2 SMNVEV (reference sequence). CDR3 nucleotide sequence: TGTGCCAGCAGTTTAAGCGGAGACTATGGCTACACCTTC. It encodes CASSLSGDYGYTF.

The chain recombines TRBV7-9 with TRBJ2-7; 7 nucleotides match TRBD2. The CDR3 runs 15 residues. Germline lookup yields CDR1 SEHNR and CDR2 FQNEAQ (reference sequence). With 2 bases clipped from V and 3 bases from J, the junction kept 7 bases outside the gene matches. The CDR3 sequence: CASSLLVAGFYEQYF. CDR3 in DNA: TGTGCCAGCAGCTTACTGGTAGCGGGTTTCTACGAGCAGTACTTC.

V usage is TRBV7-2 and J usage is TRBJ2-1; a possible D gene is TRBD2 (6 bases). The CDR3 is made up of 14 amino acids. The ends were cut back, 10 bases at V and 0 bases at J, with 13 bases in the middle. Germline CDR1 is SGHTA and CDR2 is FQGNSA. The CDR3 DNA reads as TGTGCCAACATTCGGGGGAGCTCCTACAATGAGCAGTTCTTC. It specifies CANIRGSSYNEQFF.

The gene calls are TRBV28 and TRBJ2-4, with D maybe TRBD2 (7 bases). V was shortened by 2 bases and J by 0 bases, with 20 bases between the two germline ends. This CDR3 comprises 19 residues. Germline CDR1 reads MDHEN; CDR2 reads SYDVKM. The CDR3 region has the DNA TGTGCCAGCAGTTTACACTGGGGGGGCGCGAAAAGAGCCAAAAACATTCAGTACTTC. As protein: CASSLHWGGAKRAKNIQYF.

The chain is built from TRBV5-6 and TRBJ2-5, with unresolved D. V was trimmed by 0 bases and J by 3 bases, leaving 9 bases between them. CDR3 size: 14 residues. CDR1 and CDR2 (germline): SGHDT, YYEEEE. CDR3 bases: TGTGCCAGCAGCTTGGGTCAGAAAAAAGAGACCCAGTACTTC. The encoded protein is CASSLGQKKETQYF. Full variable domain (remainder filled in from reference TRBV5-6 and TRBJ2-5): DAGVTQSPTHLIKTRGQQVTLRCSPKSGHDTVSWYQQALGQGPQFIFQYYEEEERQRGNFPDRFSGHQFPNYSSELNVNALLLGDSALYLCASSLGQKKETQYFGPGTRLLVL.

The chain is built from TRBV18 and TRBJ1-1; D is undetermined. Trimming cost V 5 bases and J 1 base, with 17 bases left between them. The germline CDR1 and CDR2 sequences are KGHSH and LQKENI. The CDR3 sequence is 16 residues long. The CDR3 sequence is CASSAVLRVGNTEAFF. The CDR3, as DNA: TGTGCCAGCTCAGCTGTATTGCGGGTGGGGAACACTGAAGCTTTCTTT.

The gene calls are TRBV7-2 and TRBJ1-2; D call uncertain. Germline V gives CDR1 SGHTA, CDR2 FQGNSA. This CDR3 has 11 residues. Trimming cost V 5 bases and J 5 bases, with 6 bases left between them. CDR3 nucleotides: TGTGCCAGCAGCCTATTGTATGGCTACACCTTC. Translated, it gives CASSLLYGYTF. The variable domain in full, completed from reference TRBV7-2 and TRBJ1-2, reads GAGVSQSPSNKVTEKGKDVELRCDPISGHTALYWYRQSLGQGLEFLIYFQGNSAPDKSGLPSDRFSAERTGGSVSTLTIQRTQQEDSAVYLCASSLLYGYTFGSGTRLTVV.

This clone came up a few times. The CDR3 protein is CASLRQGTYGYTF. The CDR3 DNA reads TGTGCCAGCCTAAGACAGGGAACCTATGGCTACACCTTC. The chain is built from TRBV28 and TRBJ1-2, with 7 bases matching TRBD1. The CDR3 runs 13 residues. V trimming: 8 bases; J trimming: 4 bases; junction bases outside the gene matches: 7. Germline-derived CDR1 and CDR2 are MDHEN and SYDVKM.

The genes are TRBV6-5 and TRBJ1-5; 9 bases are shared with TRBD1. The junction had 2 bases not matched to a gene; V was cut back by 0 bases and J by 5 bases. The CDR3 loop spans 15 amino acids. Germline-derived CDR1 and CDR2 are MNHEY and SVGAGI. For the CDR3, the DNA is TGTGCCAGCAGTTACTCAGGGACAGGGCATCAGCCCCAGCATTTT. This sequence encodes CASSYSGTGHQPQHF.

This clone was observed a handful of times. The rearrangement links TRBV7-9 to TRBJ1-1; 7 bases agree with TRBD1. This CDR3 is 15 amino acids long. V was clipped by 4 bases and J by 6 bases; unmatched bases: 11. Germline loops: CDR1 SEHNR, CDR2 FQNEAQ (reference sequence). CDR3 amino acids: CASSSTGEMGAEAFF. The CDR3 DNA is TGTGCCAGCAGCTCCACAGGGGAAATGGGCGCTGAAGCTTTCTTT.

This clone has a handful of counts. The chain couples TRBV7-3 to TRBJ2-2; 9 bases line up with TRBD1. V was pared by 1 base and J by 5 bases, with 2 bases of the junction left unmatched. This CDR3 comprises 15 residues. Germline V gene lookup returns CDR1 SGHTA and CDR2 FQGTGA. CDR3 DNA: TGTGCCAGCAGCTTAATGGGACAGGGAACCGGGGAGCTGTTTTTT. Translated: CASSLMGQGTGELFF.

The chain employs TRBV18 and TRBJ1-1; 9 nucleotides line up with TRBD1. Trimming took 2 bases from V and 5 from J; bases not matched to a gene: 6. The CDR3 covers 15 residues. Germline V gives CDR1 KGHSH, CDR2 LQKENI. The CDR3 is CASSPGQGSLTEAFF. CDR3 nucleotide sequence: TGTGCCAGCTCACCAGGACAGGGGAGTCTGACTGAAGCTTTCTTT.

The J gene is TRBJ1-1, the V gene TRBV19, with D tentatively TRBD1 (6 bases). The V end lost 8 bases, the J end lost 6 bases, and 19 bases lay between the germline ends. This CDR3 spans 14 amino acids. Germline V lookup: CDR1 LNHDA, CDR2 SQIVND (reference sequence). The CDR3 loop reads CASLGRGVFAEAFF. The CDR3 coding sequence is TGTGCCAGTCTAGGGAGGGGGGTATTCGCTGAAGCTTTCTTT. Complete variable domain (other parts from reference TRBV19 and TRBJ1-1): DGGITQSPKYLFRKEGQNVTLSCEQNLNHDAMYWYRQDPGQGLRLIYYSQIVNDFQKGDIAEGYSVSREKKESFPLTVTSAQKNPTAFYLCASLGRGVFAEAFFGQGTRLTVV.

This sequence joins TRBV6-5 and TRBJ2-7; D is perhaps TRBD2 (5 bases). Germline V gene sequence: CDR1 MNHEY, CDR2 SVGAGI. V was pared by 2 bases and J by 0 bases, with 8 bases between. CDR3 length equals 14 residues. The CDR3 sequence: CASSYRENSYEQYF. The CDR3 DNA is TGTGCCAGCAGTTACCGGGAAAACTCCTACGAGCAGTACTTC.

The chain is built from TRBV27 and TRBJ1-2; tentatively, D is TRBD1 (5 bases). Germline V CDR1 and CDR2: MNHEY, SMNVEV (reference sequence). The CDR3 has 14 residues. Trimming cost V 6 bases and J 5 bases, with 16 bases left between them. The DNA for the CDR3 is TGTGCCAGCAGCCCTCGGGGGGGATGGTATGGCTACACCTTC. Translating gives CASSPRGGWYGYTF.

The chain links TRBV2 to TRBJ1-6; perhaps TRBD1 as D (6 bases). The germline V and J ends were trimmed by 4 bases and 4 bases, with 14 bases remaining between them. The CDR3 has 16 amino acids. Germline V gene lookup returns CDR1 SNHLY and CDR2 FYNNEI. The CDR3 coding sequence is TGTGCCAGCAGTGCGATTTCAGGACAGTATAATTCACCCCTCCACTTT. It encodes CASSAISGQYNSPLHF.

V is TRBV27 and J is TRBJ2-7; TRBD1 matches at 7 bases. There are 14 residues in the CDR3. The J segment lost 2 bases and the V segment lost 6 bases, leaving 7 bases of the junction unmatched. Germline CDR1 is MNHEY and CDR2 is SMNVEV (reference sequence). The CDR3 spells CASSPLDRPYEQYF. The CDR3 DNA reads as TGTGCCAGCAGCCCCCTGGACAGGCCCTACGAGCAGTACTTC.